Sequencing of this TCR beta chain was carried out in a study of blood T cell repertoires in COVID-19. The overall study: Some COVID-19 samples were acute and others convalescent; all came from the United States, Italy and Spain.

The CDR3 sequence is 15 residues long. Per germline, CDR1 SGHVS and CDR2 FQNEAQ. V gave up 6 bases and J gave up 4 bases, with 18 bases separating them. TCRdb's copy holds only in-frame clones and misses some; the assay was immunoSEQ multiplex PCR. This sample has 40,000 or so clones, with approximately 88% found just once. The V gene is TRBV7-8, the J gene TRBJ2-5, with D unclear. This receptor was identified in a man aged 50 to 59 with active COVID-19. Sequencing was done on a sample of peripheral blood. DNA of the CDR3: TGTGCCAGCAGAGCCTCATTAGTAGCTACAGAGACCCAGTACTTC. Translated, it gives CASRASLVATETQYF.